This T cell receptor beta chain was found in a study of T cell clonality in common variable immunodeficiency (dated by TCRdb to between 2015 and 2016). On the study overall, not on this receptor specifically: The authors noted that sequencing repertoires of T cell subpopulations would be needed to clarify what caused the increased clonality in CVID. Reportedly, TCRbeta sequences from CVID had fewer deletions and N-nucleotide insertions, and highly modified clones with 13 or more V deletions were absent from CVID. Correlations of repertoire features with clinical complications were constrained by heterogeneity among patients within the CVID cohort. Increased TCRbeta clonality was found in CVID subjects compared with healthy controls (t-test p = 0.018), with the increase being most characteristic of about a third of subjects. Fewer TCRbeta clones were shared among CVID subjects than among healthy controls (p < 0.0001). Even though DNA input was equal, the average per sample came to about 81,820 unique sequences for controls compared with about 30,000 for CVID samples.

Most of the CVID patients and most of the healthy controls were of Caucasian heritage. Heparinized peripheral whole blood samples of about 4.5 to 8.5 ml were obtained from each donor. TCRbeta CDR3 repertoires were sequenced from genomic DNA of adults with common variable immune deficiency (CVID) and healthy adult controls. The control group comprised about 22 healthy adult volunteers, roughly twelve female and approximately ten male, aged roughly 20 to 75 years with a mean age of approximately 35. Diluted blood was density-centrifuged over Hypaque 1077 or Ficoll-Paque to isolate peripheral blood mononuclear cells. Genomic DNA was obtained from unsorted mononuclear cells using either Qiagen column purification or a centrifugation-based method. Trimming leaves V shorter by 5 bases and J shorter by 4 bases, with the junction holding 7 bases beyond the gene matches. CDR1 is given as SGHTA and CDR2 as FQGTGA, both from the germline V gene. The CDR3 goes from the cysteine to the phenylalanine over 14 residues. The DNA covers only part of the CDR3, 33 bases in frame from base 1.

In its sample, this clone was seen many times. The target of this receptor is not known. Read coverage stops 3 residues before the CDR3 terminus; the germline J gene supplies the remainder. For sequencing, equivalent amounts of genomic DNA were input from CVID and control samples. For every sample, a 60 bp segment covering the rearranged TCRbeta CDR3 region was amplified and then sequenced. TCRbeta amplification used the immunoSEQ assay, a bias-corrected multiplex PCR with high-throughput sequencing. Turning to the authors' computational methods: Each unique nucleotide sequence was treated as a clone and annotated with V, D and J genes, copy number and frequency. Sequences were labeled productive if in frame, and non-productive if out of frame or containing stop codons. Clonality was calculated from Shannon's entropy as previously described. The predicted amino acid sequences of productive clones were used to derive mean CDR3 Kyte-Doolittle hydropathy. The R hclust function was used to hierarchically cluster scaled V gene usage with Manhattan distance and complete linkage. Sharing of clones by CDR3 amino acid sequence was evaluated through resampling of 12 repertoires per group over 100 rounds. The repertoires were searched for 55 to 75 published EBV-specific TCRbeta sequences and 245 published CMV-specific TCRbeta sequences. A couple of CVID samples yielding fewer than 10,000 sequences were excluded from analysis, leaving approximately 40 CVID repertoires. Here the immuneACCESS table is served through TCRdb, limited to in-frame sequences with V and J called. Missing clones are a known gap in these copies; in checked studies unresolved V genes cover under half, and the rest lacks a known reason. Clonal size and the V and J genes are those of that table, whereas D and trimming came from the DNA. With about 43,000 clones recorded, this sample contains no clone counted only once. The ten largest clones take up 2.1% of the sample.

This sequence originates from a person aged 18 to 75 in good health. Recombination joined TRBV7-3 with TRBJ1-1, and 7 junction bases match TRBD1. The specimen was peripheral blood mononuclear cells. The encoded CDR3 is CASSRGGPGTEAFF. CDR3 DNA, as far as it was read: TGTGCCAGCAGCCGAGGGGGCCCCGGCACTGAA.